Shown below are 19 T cell receptor beta chains from a single sample sequenced in a study of blood T cell repertoires in COVID-19. Repertoires were generated with immunoSEQ multiplex PCR, while TCRdb's copy carries only in-frame clones and drops some. This sample carries about 140,000 clones, 70% to 90% of them seen once, and the ten largest clones take roughly 2.9%. The sequencing sample was made of peripheral blood. The receptors originated from a man in his fifties or sixties with acute or convalescent COVID-19.

This chain uses TRBV19 with TRBJ2-5; no firm D call. The V end was cut by 0 bases, the J end by 1 base, with 9 bases between. Germline CDR1 LNHDA, CDR2 SQIVND (reference sequence). This CDR3 comprises 15 residues. In DNA, the CDR3 is TGTGCCAGTAGTATAGAAAGAACAAGCCAAGAGACCCAGTACTTC. Translating it yields CASSIERTSQETQYF.

Comment on this clone: Other DNA sequences from this sample encode an identical CDR3 as well. J is TRBJ1-1 and V is TRBV28; perhaps TRBD1 as D (6 bases). V gave up 1 base and J gave up 5 bases, with 11 bases separating them. This CDR3 spans 14 amino acids. Germline V gene lookup returns CDR1 MDHEN and CDR2 SYDVKM. Here the CDR3 reads CASSLSQGGTEAFF. DNA for the CDR3: TGTGCCAGCAGTTTATCACAGGGAGGGACTGAAGCTTTCTTT.

The chain has TRBV7-2 and TRBJ2-2; TRBD2 agrees at 8 bases. V was pared by 5 bases and J by 4 bases, with 3 bases of the junction left unmatched. The CDR3 is 14 amino acids. Per the germline V gene, CDR1 is SGHTA and CDR2 is FQGNSA. The CDR3 here is CASSTGTSTGELFF. DNA of the CDR3: TGTGCCAGCAGCACCGGGACTAGCACCGGGGAGCTGTTTTTT.

The genes are TRBV24-1 and TRBJ2-5; 8 nucleotides match TRBD1. Germline trimming cut 0 bases from V and 5 bases from J; bases unmatched to any gene: 4. Germline values: CDR1 KGHDR, CDR2 SFDVKD. This CDR3 is 15 amino acids long. The CDR3 nucleotides read TGTGCCACCAGTGATTTGGGGACAGGAGGTGAGACCCAGTACTTC. This encodes CATSDLGTGGETQYF.

The chain links TRBV19 to TRBJ1-1, with 12 bases lining up with TRBD1. The V gene end was trimmed by 4 bases and the J gene end by 4 bases; junction bases not matched to a gene: 7. CDR1 and CDR2 (germline): LNHDA, SQIVND (reference sequence). The CDR3 sequence is 16 residues long. The CDR3 protein is CASSSSGQGAITEAFF. CDR3 nucleotide sequence: TGTGCCAGTAGTAGCTCGGGACAGGGGGCGATCACTGAAGCTTTCTTT.

The chain recombines TRBV10-1 with TRBJ2-7, with D possibly being TRBD2 (6 bases). Germline CDR1 and CDR2: WNHNN and SYGVQD (reference sequence). The CDR3 spans 15 residues. The V and J ends lost 2 bases and 3 bases respectively, with 14 bases between them. The CDR3 DNA reads as TGCGCCAGCAGTGAGGCCGGCGGGGTAGACTACGAGCAGTACTTC. The encoded protein is CASSEAGGVDYEQYF.

Remarks on this clone: The sample contains more than one DNA sequence encoding this CDR3. DNA for the CDR3: TGTGCCAGCAGCTTAGACAGGGCCTACGAGCAGTACTTC. This encodes CASSLDRAYEQYF. The chain recombines TRBV7-8 with TRBJ2-7, with D perhaps TRBD1 (6 bases). Trimming left V 1 base short and J 2 bases short, with 6 bases between. Germline values: CDR1 SGHVS, CDR2 FQNEAQ. The CDR3 is made up of 13 amino acids.

V is TRBV6-5 and J is TRBJ2-1; the match to TRBD2 covers 8 bases. This CDR3 comprises 14 residues. The germline gives CDR1 MNHEY, CDR2 SVGAGI. V lost 6 bases, J lost 7 bases, and 8 bases stayed unmatched. In DNA, the CDR3 is TGTGCCAGCAGGGATAGCGGGATTACAAATGAGCAGTTCTTC. Protein: CASRDSGITNEQFF.

The V call is TRBV20-1, the J call TRBJ1-6; a possible D gene is TRBD1 (5 bases). CDR3 length: 15 residues. Germline assignment: CDR1 DFQATT and CDR2 SNEGSKA (reference sequence). V was clipped by 3 bases and J by 5 bases, with 14 bases between them. The CDR3 DNA reads TGCAGTGCTAGTTCCGAGGGACTCGATAATTCACCCCTCCACTTT. It specifies CSASSEGLDNSPLHF.

The chain is built from TRBV2 and TRBJ1-6, with TRBD1 as a possible D gene (5 bases). The CDR3 is 13 amino acids. V was cut by 7 bases and J by 5 bases, with 9 bases left in between. Germline V CDR1 and CDR2: SNHLY, FYNNEI. Written as DNA, the CDR3 is TGTGCCAGCACAGGGACTAATAATTCACCCCTCCACTTT. Protein: CASTGTNNSPLHF.

CDR3 in DNA: TGCGCCAGCAGTGGTGATAGCGGGACCTACAATGAGCAGTTCTTC. Encoded protein: CASSGDSGTYNEQFF. The chain employs TRBV10-1 and TRBJ2-1; 8 bases fit TRBD2. Unmatched junction bases numbered 4, after V lost 4 bases and J lost 2 bases. Germline CDR1 is WNHNN and CDR2 is SYGVQD (reference sequence). This CDR3 comprises 15 residues.

This clone appeared a single time. This chain joins TRBV19 and TRBJ2-1; 15 positions agree with TRBD2. CDR1 LNHDA and CDR2 SQIVND come from the germline V gene (reference sequence). The V gene end was trimmed by 5 bases and the J gene end by 1 base; junction bases not matched to a gene: 9. This CDR3 has 19 residues. CDR3 bases: TGTGCCAGTAGTTCCCCCGGGACTAGCGGGAGGCGTTCCTACAATGAGCAGTTCTTC. This translates into CASSSPGTSGRRSYNEQFF.

The V gene is TRBV28, the J gene TRBJ1-3, with D possibly TRBD1 on 6 matching bases. CDR3 length equals 15 residues. V lost 4 bases and J lost 0, with 10 bases in between. Per germline, CDR1 MDHEN and CDR2 SYDVKM. CDR3 loop: CASSSGQRSGNTIYF. The CDR3 DNA reads TGTGCCAGCAGTTCCGGACAGCGCTCTGGAAACACCATATATTTT.

As DNA, the CDR3 is TGCGCCAGCAGTAGGGATAGCGGATACCAAGAGACCCAGTACTTC. Translating gives CASSRDSGYQETQYF. The V call is TRBV5-1, the J call TRBJ2-5; possible D gene TRBD2, 6 bases. This CDR3 spans 15 amino acids. Germline loops: CDR1 SGHRS, CDR2 YFSETQ. Trimming pared 5 bases from V and 0 bases from J, leaving 14 bases between. Full variable domain (outside the CDR3, taken from reference TRBV5-1 and TRBJ2-5): KAGVTQTPRYLIKTRGQQVTLSCSPISGHRSVSWYQQTPGQGLQFLFEYFSETQRNKGNFPGRFSGRQFSNSRSEMNVSTLELGDSALYLCASSRDSGYQETQYFGPGTRLLVL.

The rearrangement uses TRBV5-1 and TRBJ2-2; D might be TRBD1 (5 bases). The CDR3 loop spans 14 amino acids. Germline CDR1 reads SGHRS; CDR2 reads YFSETQ. V lost 2 bases and J 6 bases, leaving 11 bases between the germline ends. The CDR3 DNA sequence: TGCGCCAGCAGCTTCCAGGGTCCCGCCGGGGAGCTGTTTTTT. Protein product: CASSFQGPAGELFF.

J is TRBJ1-4 and V is TRBV5-8, with D possibly matching TRBD1 (6 bases). V was cut by 1 base and J by 0 bases, with 16 bases left in between. Germline CDR1 SGHTS, CDR2 YDEGEE. CDR3 length equals 18 residues. Here the CDR3 reads CASSLHAQGTATNEKLFF. Here the CDR3 DNA reads TGTGCCAGCAGCTTGCACGCCCAGGGGACGGCAACTAATGAAAAACTGTTTTTT.

On this clone itself: The same CDR3 can be traced to other DNA sequences in this sample. CDR3 residues: CASSLGRGLTGELFF. The DNA for the CDR3 is TGTGCCAGCAGCTTAGGCAGGGGTTTGACCGGGGAGCTGTTTTTT. The chain recombines TRBV11-2 with TRBJ2-2, with D maybe TRBD1 (6 bases). From germline, CDR1 is SGHAT and CDR2 FQNNGV. The CDR3 spans 15 residues. The V end lost 1 base, the J end lost 5 bases, and 11 bases lay between the germline ends.

V and J are TRBV14 and TRBJ1-1, with D maybe TRBD1 (5 bases). This CDR3 is built from 14 residues. V dropped 5 bases and J dropped 5 bases, with 15 bases sitting between them. The germline gives CDR1 SGHDN, CDR2 FVKESK. In nucleotides, the CDR3 is TGTGCCAGCAGCTCACGACCAGGGTTGACTGAAGCTTTCTTT. Amino acid sequence: CASSSRPGLTEAFF.

The chain employs TRBV5-6 and TRBJ1-2; D gene uncertain. V shed 6 bases and J shed 2 bases, with 17 bases lying between them. CDR3 length: 15 amino acids. Germline CDR1 is SGHDT and CDR2 is YYEEEE. In DNA form, the CDR3 reads TGTGCCAGCACCCTCGAAAGGCGAGGGAACTATGGCTACACCTTC. Protein product: CASTLERRGNYGYTF.